Below are 29 T cell receptor beta chains sequenced from a single sample in a study of blood T cell repertoires in COVID-19 (dated by TCRdb to about 2020). Receptor amplification or capture employed the immunoSEQ multiplex PCR assay. TCRdb provides this immuneACCESS table in a form limited to in-frame rearrangements. Some clones are lacking; in checked studies, under half of them reflect an unresolved V gene, and why the rest are absent is not known. The sample table records 250,000 to 400,000 clones; approximately 88% of these occur just once. The ten largest account for over 4% of the sample. Sequencing was done on a sample of PBMCs or T cells enriched from blood (not recorded which). The receptors come from a man aged 60 to 75 who had recovered from COVID-19.

This clone was recorded a few times. The V call is TRBV7-3, the J call TRBJ2-3; possible D gene TRBD1, 6 bases. The V and J ends lost 5 bases and 1 base respectively, with 10 bases between them. CDR1 is SGHTA and CDR2 is FQGTGA in the germline V gene. CDR3 length: 14 residues. Here the CDR3 reads CASSPWTGTDTQYF. CDR3 DNA sequence: TGTGCCAGCAGCCCCTGGACAGGCACAGATACGCAGTATTTT.

This CDR3 reads CASSLGAGDATEAFF. CDR3 nucleotide sequence: TGTGCCAGCAGCTTAGGGGCAGGCGACGCCACTGAAGCTTTCTTT. The chain carries TRBV7-8 and TRBJ1-1; no definite D call. The CDR3 covers 15 residues. CDR1 is SGHVS and CDR2 is FQNEAQ in the germline V gene. The V and J ends lost 1 base and 4 bases respectively, with 13 bases between them.

This clone has more than one count but fewer than ten. J is TRBJ2-5 and V is TRBV24-1; 7 bases line up with TRBD1. V trimming: 4 bases; J trimming: 5 bases; junction bases outside the gene matches: 18. CDR1 is KGHDR and CDR2 is SFDVKD in the germline V gene. The CDR3 length is 18 residues. The CDR3 DNA follows: TGTGCCACCAGTGACCGTTACCCGGGACAGACGGTCAGGGAGACCCAGTACTTC. Translated, it gives CATSDRYPGQTVRETQYF.

This chain joins TRBV9 and TRBJ1-6; no definite D call. The V end was cut by 4 bases, the J end by 9 bases, with 17 bases between. CDR1 is SGDLS and CDR2 is YYNGEE in the germline V gene. The CDR3 contains 15 residues. The CDR3 bases are TGTGCCAGCAGCCCCCAATTAGAAGTCCTTTCACCCCTCCACTTT. This codes for CASSPQLEVLSPLHF.

The chain uses TRBV5-1 and TRBJ2-1, with TRBD2 identical over 8 bases. Germline CDR1 reads SGHRS; CDR2 reads YFSETQ. The CDR3 is 13 amino acids. V was pared by 5 bases and J by 6 bases, with 4 bases of the junction left unmatched. The CDR3 reads CASRSGSPNEQFF. The CDR3, as DNA: TGCGCCAGCAGGAGCGGGAGTCCCAATGAGCAGTTCTTC.

The genes are TRBV29-1 and TRBJ1-1; 8 nucleotides align to TRBD1. The trim removed 6 bases at V and 3 bases at J, leaving 3 bases unmatched. Germline assignment: CDR1 SQVTM and CDR2 ANQGSEA. The CDR3 contains 12 residues. CDR3: CSVKDRDTEAFF. The CDR3 nucleotides are TGCAGCGTGAAGGACAGGGACACTGAAGCTTTCTTT.

CDR3 bases: TGTGCCAGCAGCATCGGGACATGGCAAGAGACCCAGTACTTC. It yields the protein CASSIGTWQETQYF. The chain employs TRBV11-2 and TRBJ2-5, with D tentatively TRBD1 (6 bases). V gave up 5 bases and J gave up 2 bases, with 12 bases separating them. The CDR3 is 14 amino acids. Germline V lookup: CDR1 SGHAT, CDR2 FQNNGV.

This CDR3 reads CASSFSPVASSYNEQFF. The CDR3 nucleotides are TGTGCCAGCAGTTTCTCACCCGTCGCGAGCTCCTACAATGAGCAGTTCTTC. The chain joins TRBV27 to TRBJ2-1; no firm D call. The germline V gene has CDR1 MNHEY and CDR2 SMNVEV (reference sequence). The CDR3 contains 17 residues. The ends were cut back, 3 bases at V and 0 bases at J, with 15 bases in the middle.

The chain joins TRBV28 to TRBJ1-2; D gene uncertain. The CDR3 runs 12 residues. V was trimmed by 3 bases and J by 6 bases, leaving 8 bases between them. Germline V CDR1 and CDR2: MDHEN, SYDVKM. The CDR3 protein is CASSFSPDGYTF. The DNA for the CDR3 is TGTGCCAGCAGTTTTAGTCCTGATGGCTACACCTTC.

The chain uses TRBV5-1 and TRBJ2-3; 12 nucleotides agree with TRBD2. Unmatched junction bases numbered 5, after V lost 9 bases and J lost 0 bases. This CDR3 contains 15 residues. Germline CDR1 and CDR2: SGHRS and YFSETQ. The CDR3 region is CATRTSGASTDTQYF. For the CDR3, the DNA is TGCGCCACCAGGACTAGCGGGGCTAGCACAGATACGCAGTATTTT.

The chain joins TRBV28 to TRBJ1-4, with TRBD1 as a possible D gene (6 bases). This CDR3 has 14 amino acids. CDR1 is MDHEN and CDR2 is SYDVKM in the germline V gene. V lost 6 bases and J 4 bases, leaving 12 bases between the germline ends. The CDR3 protein is CASREQGSNEKLFF. The CDR3, as DNA: TGTGCCAGCAGGGAACAGGGAAGTAATGAAAAACTGTTTTTT.

The rearrangement links TRBV3-1 (or the pseudogene TRBV3-2) to TRBJ1-4; D is unresolved. V lost 4 bases and J 0 bases, leaving 18 bases between the germline ends. CDR1 LGHDT and CDR2 YNNKEL come from the germline V gene (reference sequence). The CDR3 has 18 amino acids. CDR3 nucleotide sequence: TGTGCCAGCAGCCGCGGGCGCAGAGGGTCAGCAACTAATGAAAAACTGTTTTTT. Its protein is CASSRGRRGSATNEKLFF.

This chain joins TRBV5-4 and TRBJ2-3; 11 nucleotides line up with TRBD2. V was clipped by 4 bases and J by 6 bases; unmatched bases: 10. CDR3 length: 16 residues. Germline V lookup: CDR1 SGHNT, CDR2 YYREEE (reference sequence). CDR3 protein: CASSRPLAGGIDTQYF. The CDR3 DNA sequence: TGTGCCAGCAGCCGACCGCTAGCGGGAGGTATTGATACGCAGTATTTT.

The chain recombines TRBV5-1 with TRBJ2-7; D possibly corresponds to TRBD1 (6 bases). The CDR3 spans 13 residues. The V end was cut by 3 bases, the J end by 5 bases, with 12 bases between. Looked up from germline, CDR1 is SGHRS and CDR2 is YFSETQ. The CDR3 sequence: CASSSFGQHEQYF. DNA of the CDR3: TGCGCCAGCAGCTCCTTTGGACAGCACGAGCAGTACTTC.

The V call is TRBV7-2, the J call TRBJ2-2; perhaps TRBD1 as D (5 bases). The CDR3 consists of 13 residues. V shed 4 bases and J shed 7 bases, with 10 bases lying between them. The germline gives CDR1 SGHTA, CDR2 FQGNSA. The CDR3 reads CASSSRVNGELFF. The DNA for the CDR3 is TGTGCCAGCAGCTCCAGGGTGAACGGGGAGCTGTTTTTT.

This rearrangement joins TRBV5-1 to TRBJ2-5; 10 bases are a match to TRBD1. Trimming took 7 bases from V and 2 from J; bases not matched to a gene: 5. CDR1 is SGHRS and CDR2 is YFSETQ in the germline V gene. The CDR3 loop spans 14 amino acids. In nucleotides, the CDR3 is TGCGCCAGCCGGACAGGGGGAGGTCAAGAGACCCAGTACTTC. The encoded protein is CASRTGGGQETQYF.

The rearrangement links TRBV28 to TRBJ1-2, with 8 bases fitting TRBD1. Germline loops: CDR1 MDHEN, CDR2 SYDVKM. V gave up 7 bases and J gave up 7 bases; unmatched junction bases: 14. The CDR3 is 15 residues long. CDR3 loop: CASTLQPQGAGGYTF. CDR3 in DNA: TGTGCCAGCACCCTCCAGCCTCAGGGGGCTGGTGGCTACACCTTC.

The J gene is TRBJ2-4, the V gene TRBV2; TRBD1 matches at 9 bases. From germline, CDR1 is SNHLY and CDR2 FYNNEI. The V segment lost 5 bases and the J segment 11 bases; nucleotides outside the gene matches: 7. The CDR3 length is 13 residues. This CDR3 is CASSFRDRELQYF. CDR3 bases: TGTGCCAGCAGTTTCCGGGACAGGGAACTTCAGTACTTC. Supplemented by reference TRBV2 and TRBJ2-4, the full variable domain reads EPEVTQTPSHQVTQMGQEVILRCVPISNHLYFYWYRQILGQKVEFLVSFYNNEISEKSEIFDDQFSVERPDGSNFTLKIRSTKLEDSAMYFCASSFRDRELQYFGAGTRLSVL.

The chain combines TRBV6-5 with TRBJ2-2; the match to TRBD1 covers 7 bases. V shed 7 bases, J shed 0 bases, and the junction held 5 bases outside the gene matches. Germline CDR1 and CDR2: MNHEY and SVGAGI. There are 15 residues in the CDR3. This CDR3 is CASTRQGANTGELFF. CDR3 sequence (DNA): TGTGCCAGCACTCGACAGGGAGCGAACACCGGGGAGCTGTTTTTT.

The J gene is TRBJ1-6, the V gene TRBV5-4, with TRBD1 identical over 7 bases. CDR1 SGHNT and CDR2 YYREEE come from the germline V gene (reference sequence). There are 15 residues in the CDR3. V was clipped by 2 bases and J by 6 bases; unmatched bases: 5. The DNA of the CDR3 is TGTGCCAGCAGCTTAGGGGACAGCTTTAATTCACCCCTCCACTTT. It translates to CASSLGDSFNSPLHF.

The CDR3 region is CASSVRSSGNTIYF. Here the CDR3 DNA reads TGTGCCAGCAGCGTTAGATCCTCCGGGAACACCATATATTTT. This chain uses TRBV9 with TRBJ1-3; D gene unclear. Germline CDR1 reads SGDLS; CDR2 reads YYNGEE. Trimming removed 2 bases from V and 7 bases from J, with 13 bases in between. The CDR3 is 14 residues long.

The rearrangement uses TRBV24-1 and TRBJ2-1, with TRBD1 as a possible D gene (6 bases). CDR1 and CDR2 from the germline V gene are KGHDR and SFDVKD. Deletions cut 7 bases from V and 4 bases from J, with 7 bases between. The CDR3 sequence is 12 residues long. The CDR3 reads CATRDRYNEQFF. The CDR3 bases are TGTGCCACCAGGGACAGATACAATGAGCAGTTCTTC.

V usage is TRBV24-1 and J usage is TRBJ2-5, with a weak D call TRBD2 (6 bases). Looked up from germline, CDR1 is KGHDR and CDR2 is SFDVKD. The CDR3 extends over 15 amino acids. V lost 4 bases to trimming and J lost 3 bases, with 14 bases between them. CDR3 amino acids: CATSDYRREEETQYF. The CDR3 DNA follows: TGTGCCACCAGTGACTACAGGAGGGAAGAAGAGACCCAGTACTTC.

The chain is built from TRBV19 and TRBJ1-5; perhaps TRBD1 as D (5 bases). CDR1 and CDR2 (germline): LNHDA, SQIVND (reference sequence). Trimming left V 3 bases short and J 9 bases short, with 12 bases between. The CDR3 runs to 13 residues. CDR3 loop: CASSIHDQGPQHF. In nucleotides, the CDR3 is TGTGCCAGTAGTATTCATGACCAGGGGCCCCAGCATTTT.

This clone was recorded a few times. The genes are TRBV27 and TRBJ1-4; maybe TRBD1 (5 bases). V lost 3 bases and J 1 base, leaving 18 bases between the germline ends. The germline V gene encodes CDR1 MNHEY and CDR2 SMNVEV (reference sequence). The CDR3 sequence is 18 residues long. The CDR3 coding sequence is TGTGCCAGCAGTTTTCAAACCCAGGGTAGGAGAACTAATGAAAAACTGTTTTTT. Protein: CASSFQTQGRRTNEKLFF.

The chain couples TRBV6-5 to TRBJ2-3; TRBD2 agrees at 9 bases. In germline, CDR1 is MNHEY, CDR2 SVGAGI. The CDR3 has 15 residues. The ends lost 4 bases at V and 7 bases at J; junction bases unmatched: 9. The CDR3 DNA follows: TGTGCCAGCAGTTCCCTAGCGGGACGACTAAATACGCAGTATTTT. It yields the protein CASSSLAGRLNTQYF.

J is TRBJ2-3 and V is TRBV19; D gene unclear. V was pared by 4 bases and J by 0 bases, with 8 bases between. Germline values: CDR1 LNHDA, CDR2 SQIVND (reference sequence). This CDR3 is 14 amino acids long. The CDR3 DNA is TGTGCCAGTAGTACCACAGTTAGCACAGATACGCAGTATTTT. Translation gives CASSTTVSTDTQYF.

The chain employs TRBV3-1 (or the pseudogene TRBV3-2) and TRBJ1-2, with TRBD1 matching over 8 bases. Germline loops: CDR1 LGHDT, CDR2 YNNKEL (reference sequence). The CDR3 has 15 residues. V lost 4 bases and J lost 4; bases outside the gene matches: 8. The CDR3 nucleotides are TGTGCCAGCAGCCTCCGACAGGGGACTTCCTATGGCTACACCTTC. It codes for CASSLRQGTSYGYTF.

CDR3 in amino acids: CASSSMGQGAGELFF. The DNA for the CDR3 is TGCGCCAGCAGCTCTATGGGACAGGGGGCCGGGGAGCTGTTTTTT. The chain is built from TRBV5-1 and TRBJ2-2, with 11 nucleotides matching TRBD1. With V trimmed by 3 bases and J by 6 bases, 4 bases remained unmatched. The CDR3 spans 15 residues. Germline V gene data show CDR1 as SGHRS and CDR2 as YFSETQ.